This paragraph reports one T cell receptor (beta chain). Its antigen is not known. This record belongs to a study of cytomegalovirus exposure and HLA in healthy donors. Points from the study as a whole: Reports showed the classifier diagnosing cytomegalovirus status with high specificity and sensitivity. It was approximately 170 TCR beta chains that were listed as cytomegalovirus-associated.

Separate from the approximately 670-subject first cohort was the approximately 120-subject validation cohort, to which the donors belonged. TCRdb's table, derived via immunoSEQ multiplex PCR, lists solely in-frame clones and lacks some. The sample has 250,000 to 400,000 clones; around 90% are singletons. CDR3 length: 17 residues. The germline V and J ends were trimmed by 5 bases and 0 bases, with 19 bases remaining between them. Germline CDR1 and CDR2: MNHEY and SMNVEV (reference sequence). The chain uses TRBV27 and TRBJ1-2; maybe TRBD1 (5 bases). The specimen was PBMCs. The sequence was obtained from a man aged 30-40 years in good health and CMV-seronegative. The CDR3 region has the DNA TGTGCCAGCAGTCCCCAGGGTGCGGGGACCACTAACTATGGCTACACCTTC. Amino acids: CASSPQGAGTTNYGYTF.